This T cell receptor beta chain was recovered during a study of cytomegalovirus exposure and HLA in healthy donors. This clone occurred once. The study ran its PCR with 60 Vbeta and 13 Jbeta primers. The protocol was immunoSEQ multiplex PCR, while the TCRdb copy is restricted to in-frame clones and leaves out a portion. The sample has tens of thousands of clones, 82% seen once. This TCR derives from a young man in good health and CMV-seronegative. Sequenced input: PBMCs.

As DNA, the CDR3 is TGTGCCAGCAGCTCCCCGGGACAGGGAGGCACTGAAGCTTTCTTT. This codes for CASSSPGQGGTEAFF. The V and J genes are TRBV7-2 and TRBJ1-1; TRBD1 matches 9 bases. The CDR3 runs 15 residues. Germline V lookup: CDR1 SGHTA, CDR2 FQGNSA. Trimming at V came to 4 bases and at J to 4 bases, leaving 7 bases not matched to a gene.